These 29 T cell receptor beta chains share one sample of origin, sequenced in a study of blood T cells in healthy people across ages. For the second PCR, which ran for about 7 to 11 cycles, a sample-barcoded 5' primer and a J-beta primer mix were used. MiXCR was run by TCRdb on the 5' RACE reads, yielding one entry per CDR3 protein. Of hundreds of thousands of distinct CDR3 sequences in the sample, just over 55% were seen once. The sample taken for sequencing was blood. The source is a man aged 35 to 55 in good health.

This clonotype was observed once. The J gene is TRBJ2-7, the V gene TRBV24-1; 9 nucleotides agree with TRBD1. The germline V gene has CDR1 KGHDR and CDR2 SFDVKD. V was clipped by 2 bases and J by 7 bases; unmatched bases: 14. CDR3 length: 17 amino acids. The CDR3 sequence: CATSDYTGGSSPDEQYF. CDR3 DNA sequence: TGTGCCACCAGTGATTACACAGGGGGCTCTTCGCCAGATGAGCAGTACTTC.

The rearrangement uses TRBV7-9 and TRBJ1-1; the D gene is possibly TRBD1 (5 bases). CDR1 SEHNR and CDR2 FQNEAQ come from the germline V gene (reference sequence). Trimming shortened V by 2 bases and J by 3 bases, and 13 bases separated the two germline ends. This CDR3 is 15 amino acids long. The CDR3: CASSLRALGDTEAFF. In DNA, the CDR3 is TGTGCCAGCAGCTTAAGAGCCCTGGGGGACACTGAAGCTTTCTTT.

The CDR3 spells CSARGRGRSVFYEQYF. The CDR3 DNA reads as TGCAGTGCTAGAGGAAGAGGCAGGTCTGTTTTCTACGAGCAGTACTTC. The chain links TRBV20-1 to TRBJ2-5; D is ambiguous. The assigned J gene may be wrong: the sequence end matches TRBJ2-7 better. CDR3 length: 16 amino acids. Germline CDR1 and CDR2: DFQATT and SNEGSKA (reference sequence).

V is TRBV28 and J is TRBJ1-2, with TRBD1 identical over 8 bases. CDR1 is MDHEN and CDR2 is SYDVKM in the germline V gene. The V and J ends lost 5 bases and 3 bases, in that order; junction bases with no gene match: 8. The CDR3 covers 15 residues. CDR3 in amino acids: CASSLTGGQDYGYTF. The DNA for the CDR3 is TGTGCCAGCAGTCTAACAGGGGGACAGGACTATGGCTACACCTTC.

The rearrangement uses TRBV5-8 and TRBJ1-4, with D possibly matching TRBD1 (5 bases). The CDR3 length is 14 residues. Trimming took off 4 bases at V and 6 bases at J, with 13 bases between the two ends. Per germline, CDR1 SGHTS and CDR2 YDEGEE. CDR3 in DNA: TGTGCCAGCAGCGCAGGGAGGCTCGATGAAAAACTGTTTTTT. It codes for CASSAGRLDEKLFF.

This chain's CDR3 is CASSLVADLGAGYGYTF. CDR3 in DNA: TGTGCCAGCAGCTTAGTTGCGGATCTGGGGGCAGGATATGGCTACACCTTC. The V gene is TRBV7-2, the J gene TRBJ1-2; weak D call: TRBD1 (6 bases). Germline V lookup: CDR1 SGHTA, CDR2 FQGNSA. The CDR3 extends over 17 amino acids. V was shortened by 1 base and J by 5 bases, with 20 bases between the two germline ends.

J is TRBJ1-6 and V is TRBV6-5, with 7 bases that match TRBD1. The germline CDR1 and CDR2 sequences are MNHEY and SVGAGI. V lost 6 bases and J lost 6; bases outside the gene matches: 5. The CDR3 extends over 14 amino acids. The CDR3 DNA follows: TGTGCCAGCAGACAGGGACAGATTAATTCACCCCTCCACTTT. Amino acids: CASRQGQINSPLHF.

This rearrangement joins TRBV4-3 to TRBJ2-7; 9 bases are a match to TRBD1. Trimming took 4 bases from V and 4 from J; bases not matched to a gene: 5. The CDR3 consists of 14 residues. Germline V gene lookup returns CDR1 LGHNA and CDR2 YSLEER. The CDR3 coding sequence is TGCGCCAGCAGCCGTTGGGACAGGGCTTACGAGCAGTACTTC. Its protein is CASSRWDRAYEQYF.

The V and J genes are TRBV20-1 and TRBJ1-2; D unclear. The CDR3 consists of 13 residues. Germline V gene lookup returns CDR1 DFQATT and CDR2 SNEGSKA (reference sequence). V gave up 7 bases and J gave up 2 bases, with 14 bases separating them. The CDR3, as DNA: TGCAGTGAGTCGAAGGGCTCAAACTATGGCTACACCTTC. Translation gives CSESKGSNYGYTF.

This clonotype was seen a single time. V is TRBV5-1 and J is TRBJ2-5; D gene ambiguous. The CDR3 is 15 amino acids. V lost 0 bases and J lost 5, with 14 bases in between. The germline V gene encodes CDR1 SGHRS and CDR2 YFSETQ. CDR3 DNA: TGCGCCAGCAGCTTGGAATTGGGAAACGGGGAGACCCAGTACTTC. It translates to CASSLELGNGETQYF.

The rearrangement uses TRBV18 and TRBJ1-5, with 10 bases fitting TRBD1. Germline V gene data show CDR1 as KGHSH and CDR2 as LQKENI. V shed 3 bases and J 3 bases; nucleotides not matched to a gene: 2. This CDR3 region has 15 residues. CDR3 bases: TGTGCCAGCTCACCGGGACAGGGGTACAATCAGCCCCAGCATTTT. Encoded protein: CASSPGQGYNQPQHF.

Written as DNA, the CDR3 is TGTGCCAGCAGCCCCTTCAGGGCTAGCGGAAGCACAGATACGCAGTATTTT. This gives the protein CASSPFRASGSTDTQYF. This rearrangement joins TRBV27 to TRBJ2-3; 7 bases match TRBD2. Germline V gives CDR1 MNHEY, CDR2 SMNVEV (reference sequence). CDR3 length: 17 amino acids. Losses at the gene ends were 6 bases for V and 0 bases for J; bases not matched to a gene: 12.

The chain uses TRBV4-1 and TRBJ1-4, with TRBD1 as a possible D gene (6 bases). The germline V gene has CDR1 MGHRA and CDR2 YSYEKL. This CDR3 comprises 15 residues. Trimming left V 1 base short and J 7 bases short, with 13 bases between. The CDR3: CASSQVGGVGEKLFF. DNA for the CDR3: TGCGCCAGCAGCCAAGTCGGGGGCGTCGGTGAAAAACTGTTTTTT.

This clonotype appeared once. The CDR3 region is CSALTPGLRDEQFF. CDR3 sequence (DNA): TGCAGTGCTCTAACTCCGGGACTACGGGATGAGCAGTTCTTC. V gene TRBV20-1 combines with J gene TRBJ2-1, with TRBD2 matching 7 bases. The CDR3 has 14 amino acids. V dropped 5 bases and J dropped 8; count of bases not matched to a gene: 12. CDR1 DFQATT and CDR2 SNEGSKA come from the germline V gene (reference sequence).

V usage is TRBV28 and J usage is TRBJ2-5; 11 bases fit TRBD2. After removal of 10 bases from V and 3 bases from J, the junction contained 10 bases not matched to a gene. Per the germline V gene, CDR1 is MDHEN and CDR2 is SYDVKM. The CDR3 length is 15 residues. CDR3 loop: CATNPRGLAEETQYF. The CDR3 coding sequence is TGTGCCACCAACCCAAGGGGACTAGCGGAAGAGACCCAGTACTTC.

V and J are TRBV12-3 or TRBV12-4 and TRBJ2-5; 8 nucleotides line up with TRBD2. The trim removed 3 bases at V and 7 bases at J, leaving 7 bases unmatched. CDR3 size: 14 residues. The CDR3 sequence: CASSFSGGRGTQYF. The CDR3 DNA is TGTGCCAGCAGTTTTTCGGGGGGGCGCGGGACCCAGTACTTC.

The CDR3 is CSATPQFF. In nucleotides, the CDR3 is TGCAGTGCTACACCGCAGTTCTTC. The gene calls are TRBV20-1 and TRBJ2-1; D call uncertain. V was cut by 4 bases and J by 12 bases, with 4 bases left in between. The CDR3 covers 8 residues. Germline CDR1 DFQATT, CDR2 SNEGSKA (reference sequence).

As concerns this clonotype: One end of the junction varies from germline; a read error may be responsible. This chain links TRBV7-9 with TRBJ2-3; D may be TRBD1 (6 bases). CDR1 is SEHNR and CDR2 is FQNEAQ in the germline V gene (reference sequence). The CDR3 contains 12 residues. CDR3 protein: CAGSFSGTNQYF. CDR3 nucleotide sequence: TGTGCCGGCAGCTTCTCCGGGACAAACCAGTATTTT.

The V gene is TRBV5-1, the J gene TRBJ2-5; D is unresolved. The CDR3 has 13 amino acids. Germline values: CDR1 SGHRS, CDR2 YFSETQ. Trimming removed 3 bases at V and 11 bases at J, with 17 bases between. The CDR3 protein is CASSSTVMLEQYF. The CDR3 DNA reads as TGCGCCAGCAGCTCAACAGTTATGTTGGAGCAGTACTTC.

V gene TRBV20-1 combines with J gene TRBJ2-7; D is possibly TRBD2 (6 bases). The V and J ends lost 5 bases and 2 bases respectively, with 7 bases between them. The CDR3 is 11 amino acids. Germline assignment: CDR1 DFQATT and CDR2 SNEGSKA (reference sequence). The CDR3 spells CSARGTYEQYF. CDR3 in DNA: TGCAGTGCTCGGGGGACCTACGAGCAGTACTTC.

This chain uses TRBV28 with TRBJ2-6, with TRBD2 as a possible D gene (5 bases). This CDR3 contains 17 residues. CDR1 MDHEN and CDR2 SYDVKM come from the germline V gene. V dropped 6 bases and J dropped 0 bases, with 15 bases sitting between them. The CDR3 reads CASSFPGVPSGANVLTF. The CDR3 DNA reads TGTGCCAGCAGCTTCCCCGGGGTTCCCTCTGGGGCCAACGTCCTGACTTTC.

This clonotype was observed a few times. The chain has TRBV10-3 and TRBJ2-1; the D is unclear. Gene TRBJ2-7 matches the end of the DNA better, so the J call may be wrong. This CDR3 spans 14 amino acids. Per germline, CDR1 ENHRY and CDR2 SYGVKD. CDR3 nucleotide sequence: TGTGCCATCAGCCAAAGGGAAATTTACAATGAGCAGTACTTC. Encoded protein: CAISQREIYNEQYF.

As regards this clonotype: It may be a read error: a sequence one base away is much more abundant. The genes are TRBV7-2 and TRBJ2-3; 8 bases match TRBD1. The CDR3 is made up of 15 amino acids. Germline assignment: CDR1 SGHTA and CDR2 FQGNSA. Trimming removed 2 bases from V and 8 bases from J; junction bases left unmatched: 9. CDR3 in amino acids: CASSLCTGGEGTQYF. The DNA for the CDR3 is TGTGCCAGCAGCTTATGCACAGGGGGTGAGGGTACGCAGTATTTT.

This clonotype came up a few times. The CDR3 DNA is TGTGCCAGCAGCTTGGGGACGTCTAAAGGGGAGACCCAGTACTTC. This gives the protein CASSLGTSKGETQYF. The chain has TRBV7-2 and TRBJ2-5; possibly TRBD1 or TRBD2 for D (5 bases each). This CDR3 spans 15 amino acids. Trimming took off 3 bases at V and 5 bases at J, with 16 bases between the two ends. The germline V gene has CDR1 SGHTA and CDR2 FQGNSA. Variable domain in full (rest from reference TRBV7-2 and TRBJ2-5): GAGVSQSPSNKVTEKGKDVELRCDPISGHTALYWYRQSLGQGLEFLIYFQGNSAPDKSGLPSDRFSAERTGGSVSTLTIQRTQQEDSAVYLCASSLGTSKGETQYFGPGTRLLVL.

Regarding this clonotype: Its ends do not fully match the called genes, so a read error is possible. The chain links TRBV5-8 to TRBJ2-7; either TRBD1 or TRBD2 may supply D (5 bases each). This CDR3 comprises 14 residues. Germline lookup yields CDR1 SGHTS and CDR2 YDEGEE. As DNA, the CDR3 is TGTGCCAGCAGTCAGCGACACCGAGGGGACGAACAGTACTTC. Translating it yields CASSQRHRGDEQYF.

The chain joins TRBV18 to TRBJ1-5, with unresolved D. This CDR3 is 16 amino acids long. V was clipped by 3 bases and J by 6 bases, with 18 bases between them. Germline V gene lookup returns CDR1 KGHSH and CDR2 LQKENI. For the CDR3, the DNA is TGTGCCAGCTCACCGCGGAGAGAGGTTGCTACTCAGCCCCAGCATTTT. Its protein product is CASSPRREVATQPQHF.

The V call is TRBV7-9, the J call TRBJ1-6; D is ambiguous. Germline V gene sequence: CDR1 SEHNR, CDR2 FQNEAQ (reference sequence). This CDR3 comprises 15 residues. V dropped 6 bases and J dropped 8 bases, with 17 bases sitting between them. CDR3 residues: CASRTGGLGDSPLHF. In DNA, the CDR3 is TGTGCCAGCAGGACGGGAGGGTTAGGTGATTCACCCCTCCACTTT.

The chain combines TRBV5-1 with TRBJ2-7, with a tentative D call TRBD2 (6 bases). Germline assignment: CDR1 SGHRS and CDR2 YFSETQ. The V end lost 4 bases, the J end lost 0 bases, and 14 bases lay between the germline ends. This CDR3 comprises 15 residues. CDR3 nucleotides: TGCGCCAGCAGCGAAGGAGGGGCCCGCTCCTACGAGCAGTACTTC. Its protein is CASSEGGARSYEQYF. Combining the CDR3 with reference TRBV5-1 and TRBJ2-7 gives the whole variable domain KAGVTQTPRYLIKTRGQQVTLSCSPISGHRSVSWYQQTPGQGLQFLFEYFSETQRNKGNFPGRFSGRQFSNSRSEMNVSTLELGDSALYLCASSEGGARSYEQYFGPGTRLTVT.

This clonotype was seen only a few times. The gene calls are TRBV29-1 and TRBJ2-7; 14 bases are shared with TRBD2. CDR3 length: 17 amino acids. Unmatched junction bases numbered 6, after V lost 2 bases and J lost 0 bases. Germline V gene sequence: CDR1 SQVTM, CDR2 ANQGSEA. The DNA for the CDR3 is TGCAGCGTTGAACGGGATGGGACTAGCGGGAGCTCCTACGAGCAGTACTTC. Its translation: CSVERDGTSGSSYEQYF.